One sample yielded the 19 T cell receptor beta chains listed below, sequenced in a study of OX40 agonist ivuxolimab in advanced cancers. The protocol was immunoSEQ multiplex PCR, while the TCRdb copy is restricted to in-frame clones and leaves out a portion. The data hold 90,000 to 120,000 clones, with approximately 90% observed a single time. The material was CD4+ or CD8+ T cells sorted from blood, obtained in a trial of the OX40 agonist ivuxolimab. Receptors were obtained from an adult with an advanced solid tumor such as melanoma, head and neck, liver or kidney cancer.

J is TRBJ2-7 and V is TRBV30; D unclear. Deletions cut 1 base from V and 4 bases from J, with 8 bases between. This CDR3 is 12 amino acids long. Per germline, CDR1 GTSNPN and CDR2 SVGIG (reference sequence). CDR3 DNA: TGTGCCTGGAGTGCCGTTAGGTACGAGCAGTACTTC. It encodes CAWSAVRYEQYF.

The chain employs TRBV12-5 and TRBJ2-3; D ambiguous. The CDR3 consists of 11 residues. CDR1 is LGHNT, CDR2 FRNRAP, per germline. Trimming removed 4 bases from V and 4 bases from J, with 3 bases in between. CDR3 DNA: TGTGCTAGTGGTTCGTCAGATACGCAGTATTTT. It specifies CASGSSDTQYF.

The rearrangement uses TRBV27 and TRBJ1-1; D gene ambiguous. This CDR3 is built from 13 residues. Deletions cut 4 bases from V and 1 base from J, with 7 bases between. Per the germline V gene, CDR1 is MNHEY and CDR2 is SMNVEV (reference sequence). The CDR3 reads CASSSLRNTEAFF. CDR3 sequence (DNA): TGTGCCAGCAGTTCGTTGCGGAACACTGAAGCTTTCTTT.

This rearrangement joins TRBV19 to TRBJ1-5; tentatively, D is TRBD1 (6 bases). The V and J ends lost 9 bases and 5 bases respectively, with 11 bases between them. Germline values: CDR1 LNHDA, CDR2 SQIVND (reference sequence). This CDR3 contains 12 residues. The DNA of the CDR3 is TGTGCCAGCCGGGACACCCATCAGCCCCAGCATTTT. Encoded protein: CASRDTHQPQHF.

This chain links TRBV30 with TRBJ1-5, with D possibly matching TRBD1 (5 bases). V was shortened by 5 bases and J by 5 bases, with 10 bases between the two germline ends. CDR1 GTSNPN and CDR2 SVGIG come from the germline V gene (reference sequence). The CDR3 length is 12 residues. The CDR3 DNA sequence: TGTGCCTGGGGGCCGGGGGATCAGCCCCAGCATTTT. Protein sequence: CAWGPGDQPQHF.

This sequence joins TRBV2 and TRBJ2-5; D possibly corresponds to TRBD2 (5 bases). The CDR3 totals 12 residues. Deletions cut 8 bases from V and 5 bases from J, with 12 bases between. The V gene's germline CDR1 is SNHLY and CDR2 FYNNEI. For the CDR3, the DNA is TGTGCCAGCCGAGGGTATAGCGAGACCCAGTACTTC. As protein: CASRGYSETQYF.

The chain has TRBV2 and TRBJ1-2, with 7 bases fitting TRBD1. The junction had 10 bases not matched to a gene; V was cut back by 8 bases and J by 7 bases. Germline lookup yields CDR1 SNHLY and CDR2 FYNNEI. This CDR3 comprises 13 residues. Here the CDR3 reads CASSRGVFGGYTF. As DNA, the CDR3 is TGTGCCAGCTCCAGGGGGGTTTTCGGTGGCTACACCTTC.

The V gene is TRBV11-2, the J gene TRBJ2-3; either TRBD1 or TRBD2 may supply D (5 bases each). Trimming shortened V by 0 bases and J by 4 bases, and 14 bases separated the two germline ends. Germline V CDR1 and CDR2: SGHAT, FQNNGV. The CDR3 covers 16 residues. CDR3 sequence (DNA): TGTGCCAGCAGCTTAGATCTTGGATTGGGGGCAGATACGCAGTATTTT. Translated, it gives CASSLDLGLGADTQYF.

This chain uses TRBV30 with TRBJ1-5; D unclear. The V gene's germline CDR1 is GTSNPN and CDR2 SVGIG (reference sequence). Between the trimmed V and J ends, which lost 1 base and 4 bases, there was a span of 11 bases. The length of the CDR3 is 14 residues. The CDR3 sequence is CAWSGKGRNQPQHF. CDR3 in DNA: TGTGCCTGGAGTGGAAAAGGGAGAAATCAGCCCCAGCATTTT.

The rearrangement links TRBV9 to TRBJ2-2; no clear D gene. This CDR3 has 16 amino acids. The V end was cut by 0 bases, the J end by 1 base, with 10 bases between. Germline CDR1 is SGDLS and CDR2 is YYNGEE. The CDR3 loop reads CASSVAGSQNTGELFF. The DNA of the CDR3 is TGTGCCAGCAGCGTAGCTGGCAGCCAGAACACCGGGGAGCTGTTTTTT.

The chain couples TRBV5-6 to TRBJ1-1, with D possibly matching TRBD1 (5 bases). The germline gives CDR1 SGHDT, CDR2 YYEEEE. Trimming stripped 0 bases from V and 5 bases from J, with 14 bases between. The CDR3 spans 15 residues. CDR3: CASSLEGTWNTEAFF. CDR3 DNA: TGTGCCAGCAGCTTGGAAGGGACCTGGAATACTGAAGCTTTCTTT.

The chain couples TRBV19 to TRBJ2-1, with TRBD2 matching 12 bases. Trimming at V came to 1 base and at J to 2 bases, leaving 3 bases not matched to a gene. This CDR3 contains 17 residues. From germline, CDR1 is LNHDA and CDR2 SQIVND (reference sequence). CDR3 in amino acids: CASSIVLAGGTYNEQFF. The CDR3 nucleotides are TGTGCCAGTAGTATAGTTCTAGCGGGAGGGACCTACAATGAGCAGTTCTTC.

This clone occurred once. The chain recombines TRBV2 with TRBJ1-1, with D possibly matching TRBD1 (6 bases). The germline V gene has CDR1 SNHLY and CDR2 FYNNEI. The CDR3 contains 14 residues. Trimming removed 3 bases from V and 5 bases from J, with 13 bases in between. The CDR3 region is CASSDRGGWTEAFF. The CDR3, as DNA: TGTGCCAGCAGTGATCGTGGGGGCTGGACTGAAGCTTTCTTT. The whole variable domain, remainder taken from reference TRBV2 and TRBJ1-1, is EPEVTQTPSHQVTQMGQEVILRCVPISNHLYFYWYRQILGQKVEFLVSFYNNEISEKSEIFDDQFSVERPDGSNFTLKIRSTKLEDSAMYFCASSDRGGWTEAFFGQGTRLTVV.

DNA of the CDR3: TGTGCCAGCAGCTTGGAACAGGGTGACACTCGAGCTCAGCCCCAGCATTTT. It yields the protein CASSLEQGDTRAQPQHF. The rearrangement uses TRBV5-8 and TRBJ1-5, with D perhaps matching TRBD1 (6 bases). Per the germline V gene, CDR1 is SGHTS and CDR2 is YDEGEE. Trimming stripped 0 bases from V and 6 bases from J, with 19 bases between. The CDR3 spans 17 residues. Complete variable domain (other parts from reference TRBV5-8 and TRBJ1-5): EAGVTQSPTHLIKTRGQQATLRCSPISGHTSVYWYQQALGLGLQFLLWYDEGEERNRGNFPPRFSGRQFPNYSSELNVNALELEDSALYLCASSLEQGDTRAQPQHFGDGTRLSIL.

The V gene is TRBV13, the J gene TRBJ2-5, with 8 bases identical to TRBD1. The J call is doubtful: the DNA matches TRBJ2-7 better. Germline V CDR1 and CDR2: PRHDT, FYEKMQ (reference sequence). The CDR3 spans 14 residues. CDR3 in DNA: TGTGCCAGCAGTTCCGGGACAGGTGAGCGCGAGCAGTACTTC. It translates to CASSSGTGEREQYF.

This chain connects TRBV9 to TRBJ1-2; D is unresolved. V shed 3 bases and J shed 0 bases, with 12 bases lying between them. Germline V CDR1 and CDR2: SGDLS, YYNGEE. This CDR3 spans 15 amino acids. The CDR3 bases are TGTGCCAGCAGCGGAGGAGGTGGAGCTAACTATGGCTACACCTTC. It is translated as CASSGGGGANYGYTF.

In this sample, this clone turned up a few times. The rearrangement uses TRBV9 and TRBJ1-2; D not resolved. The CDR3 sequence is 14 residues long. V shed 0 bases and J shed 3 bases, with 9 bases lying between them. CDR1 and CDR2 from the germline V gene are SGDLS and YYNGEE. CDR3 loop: CASSVGPEDYGYTF. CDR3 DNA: TGTGCCAGCAGCGTAGGTCCGGAGGACTATGGCTACACCTTC. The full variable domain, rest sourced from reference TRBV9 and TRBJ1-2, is DSGVTQTPKHLITATGQRVTLRCSPRSGDLSVYWYQQSLDQGLQFLIQYYNGEERAKGNILERFSAQQFPDLHSELNLSSLELGDSALYFCASSVGPEDYGYTFGSGTRLTVV.

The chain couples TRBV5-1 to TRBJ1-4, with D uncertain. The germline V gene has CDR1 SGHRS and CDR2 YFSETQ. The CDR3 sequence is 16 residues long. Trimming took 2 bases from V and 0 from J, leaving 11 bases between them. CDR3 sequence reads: CASSLIPGATNEKLFF. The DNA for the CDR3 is TGCGCCAGCAGCTTAATACCCGGGGCAACTAATGAAAAACTGTTTTTT. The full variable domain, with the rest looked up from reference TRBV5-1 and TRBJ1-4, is KAGVTQTPRYLIKTRGQQVTLSCSPISGHRSVSWYQQTPGQGLQFLFEYFSETQRNKGNFPGRFSGRQFSNSRSEMNVSTLELGDSALYLCASSLIPGATNEKLFFGSGTQLSVL.

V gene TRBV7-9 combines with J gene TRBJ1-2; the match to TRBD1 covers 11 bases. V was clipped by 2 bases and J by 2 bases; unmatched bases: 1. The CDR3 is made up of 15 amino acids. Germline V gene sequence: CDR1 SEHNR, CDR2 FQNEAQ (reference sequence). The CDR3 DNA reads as TGTGCCAGCAGCTTATGGACAGGGGGCAACTATGGCTACACCTTC. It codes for CASSLWTGGNYGYTF.